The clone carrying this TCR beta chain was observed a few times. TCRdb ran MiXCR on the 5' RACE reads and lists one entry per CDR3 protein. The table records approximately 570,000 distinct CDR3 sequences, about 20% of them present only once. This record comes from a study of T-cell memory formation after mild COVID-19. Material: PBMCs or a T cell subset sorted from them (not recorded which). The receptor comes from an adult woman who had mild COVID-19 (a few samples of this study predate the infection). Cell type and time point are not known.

Here the CDR3 reads CASSPTGVNQPQHF. In DNA form, the CDR3 reads TGTGCCAGTAGCCCGACAGGAGTTAATCAGCCCCAGCATTTT. The chain carries TRBV19 and TRBJ1-5; perhaps TRBD1 as D (6 bases). The germline V gene encodes CDR1 LNHDA and CDR2 SQIVND (reference sequence). V was cut by 6 bases and J by 4 bases, with 13 bases left in between. This CDR3 has 14 amino acids.